The 29 T cell receptor beta chains reported below all come from one sample, sequenced in a study of blood T cell repertoires in COVID-19. Produced via immunoSEQ multiplex PCR; TCRdb's table is partial and in-frame only. The sample holds about 200,000 clones; 70% to 90% are singletons and the top ten take around a fifth. Input material: peripheral blood. The receptors were gathered from a man aged 60-69 years with active or convalescent COVID-19.

The gene calls are TRBV20-1 and TRBJ2-5; D is ambiguous. Germline CDR1 DFQATT, CDR2 SNEGSKA (reference sequence). V lost 3 bases and J lost 7, with 6 bases in between. This CDR3 is built from 10 residues. CDR3: CSASGRTQYF. CDR3 DNA: TGCAGTGCTAGTGGTCGGACCCAGTACTTC.

The table lists this clone with a few counts. The chain combines TRBV5-1 with TRBJ1-2, with D maybe TRBD1 (6 bases). V gave up 3 bases and J gave up 12 bases, with 27 bases separating them. Per the germline V gene, CDR1 is SGHRS and CDR2 is YFSETQ. The CDR3 is made up of 16 amino acids. CDR3 in DNA: TGCGCCAGCAGCTACGGCAACACAGGGAAGGGGGTGGAGGACACCTTC. Residues: CASSYGNTGKGVEDTF.

This clone turned up a few times. V and J are TRBV4-2 and TRBJ2-7, with 9 bases aligning to TRBD2. The length of the CDR3 is 16 residues. The germline CDR1 and CDR2 sequences are LGHNA and YNFKEQ. V trimming: 0 bases; J trimming: 1 base; junction bases outside the gene matches: 4. The CDR3 spells CASSQEGAGGSYEQYF. CDR3 DNA: TGTGCCAGCAGCCAAGAGGGTGCGGGGGGGTCCTACGAGCAGTACTTC.

The rearrangement links TRBV9 to TRBJ2-3; D perhaps matches TRBD1 (6 bases). V shed 0 bases and J shed 3 bases, with 11 bases lying between them. From germline, CDR1 is SGDLS and CDR2 YYNGEE. The CDR3 spans 15 residues. The DNA of the CDR3 is TGTGCCAGCAGCGTAGAATTGGGGGCGACAGATACGCAGTATTTT. The encoded protein is CASSVELGATDTQYF.

J is TRBJ1-5 and V is TRBV19, with D unresolved. The CDR3 length is 17 residues. CDR1 and CDR2 from the germline V gene are LNHDA and SQIVND (reference sequence). The ends were cut back, 5 bases at V and 0 bases at J, with 17 bases in the middle. Written as DNA, the CDR3 is TGTGCCAGTAGTTCCACCCCCGGAGTTTATAGCAATCAGCCCCAGCATTTT. Translation gives CASSSTPGVYSNQPQHF.

This chain joins TRBV6-5 and TRBJ2-3; TRBD1 aligns across 9 bases. The CDR3 consists of 13 residues. V shed 6 bases, J shed 3 bases, and the junction held 1 base outside the gene matches. Germline V gene lookup returns CDR1 MNHEY and CDR2 SVGAGI. CDR3 sequence reads: CASRQGATDTQYF. The DNA for the CDR3 is TGTGCCAGCAGACAGGGGGCAACAGATACGCAGTATTTT.

The count of this clone is one. The rearrangement links TRBV5-1 to TRBJ2-1; no reliable D call. Trimming shortened V by 3 bases and J by 6 bases, and 13 bases separated the two germline ends. The CDR3 consists of 14 residues. The germline gives CDR1 SGHRS, CDR2 YFSETQ. For the CDR3, the DNA is TGCGCCAGCAGCTCCGTCTTGGCCGTCAATGAGCAGTTCTTC. As protein: CASSSVLAVNEQFF.

The V call is TRBV7-3, the J call TRBJ2-2, with D tentatively TRBD1 (5 bases). Trimming pared 3 bases from V and 6 bases from J, leaving 8 bases between. CDR1 is SGHTA and CDR2 is FQGTGA in the germline V gene. This CDR3 comprises 13 residues. CDR3 amino acids: CASSFRDAGELFF. DNA for the CDR3: TGTGCCAGCAGCTTCAGGGATGCCGGGGAGCTGTTTTTT.

This chain connects TRBV5-4 to TRBJ2-4; a possible D gene is TRBD2 (6 bases). The CDR3 length is 14 residues. V lost 0 bases and J lost 12, with 16 bases in between. Germline V gene sequence: CDR1 SGHNT, CDR2 YYREEE (reference sequence). The CDR3 bases are TGTGCCAGCAGCTTGGGCTCGGAGGGCCGAGGTCAGTACTTC. Translating gives CASSLGSEGRGQYF. The full variable domain, rest sourced from reference TRBV5-4 and TRBJ2-4, is ETGVTQSPTHLIKTRGQQVTLRCSSQSGHNTVSWYQQALGQGPQFIFQYYREEENGRGNFPPRFSGLQFPNYSSELNVNALELDDSALYLCASSLGSEGRGQYFGAGTRLSVL.

This chain joins TRBV11-2 and TRBJ2-7, with 7 bases that match TRBD1. Germline V gene lookup returns CDR1 SGHAT and CDR2 FQNNGV. The CDR3 has 16 residues. V lost 3 bases to trimming and J lost 0 bases; unmatched junction nucleotides: 8. The CDR3 here is CASSFSSGTVSYEQYF. The CDR3 DNA is TGTGCCAGCAGCTTCTCCTCCGGGACAGTCTCCTACGAGCAGTACTTC.

This chain connects TRBV7-2 to TRBJ1-1; D call uncertain. With 5 bases removed from V and 2 bases from J, the gap between germline ends came to 12 bases. From germline, CDR1 is SGHTA and CDR2 FQGNSA. This CDR3 comprises 14 residues. The CDR3 protein is CASSRGGVNTEAFF. CDR3 in DNA: TGTGCCAGCAGCCGTGGCGGGGTAAACACTGAAGCTTTCTTT. Full variable domain (missing parts from reference TRBV7-2 and TRBJ1-1): GAGVSQSPSNKVTEKGKDVELRCDPISGHTALYWYRQSLGQGLEFLIYFQGNSAPDKSGLPSDRFSAERTGGSVSTLTIQRTQQEDSAVYLCASSRGGVNTEAFFGQGTRLTVV.

This chain joins TRBV29-1 and TRBJ2-5; 7 bases map to TRBD2. The CDR3 sequence is 14 residues long. The germline gives CDR1 SQVTM, CDR2 ANQGSEA. Trimming at V came to 2 bases and at J to 4 bases, leaving 7 bases not matched to a gene. In DNA form, the CDR3 reads TGCAGCGTTGAATCCGCGGGGGAAGGAGAGACCCAGTACTTC. Translation: CSVESAGEGETQYF. Looking up the rest from reference TRBV29-1 and TRBJ2-5 gives the full variable domain: SAVISQKPSRDICQRGTSLTIQCQVDSQVTMMFWYRQQPGQSLTLIATANQGSEATYESGFVIDKFPISRPNLTFSTLTVSNMSPEDSSIYLCSVESAGEGETQYFGPGTRLLVL.

The table lists this clone with many counts. This sequence joins TRBV7-3 and TRBJ2-2, with 8 bases lining up with TRBD2. This CDR3 is 15 amino acids long. The germline V gene encodes CDR1 SGHTA and CDR2 FQGTGA. After removal of 4 bases from V and 7 bases from J, the junction contained 8 bases not matched to a gene. The CDR3 here is CASSSIAGPGGELFF. CDR3 DNA sequence: TGTGCCAGCAGCTCGATAGCGGGGCCGGGCGGGGAGCTGTTTTTT. The variable domain in full, with the rest retrieved from reference TRBV7-3 and TRBJ2-2, is GAGVSQTPSNKVTEKGKYVELRCDPISGHTALYWYRQSLGQGPEFLIYFQGTGAADDSGLPNDRFFAVRPEGSVSTLKIQRTERGDSAVYLCASSSIAGPGGELFFGEGSRLTVL.

V is TRBV19 and J is TRBJ1-5, with D perhaps TRBD1 (5 bases). This CDR3 comprises 13 residues. The V end lost 2 bases, the J end lost 9 bases, and 11 bases lay between the germline ends. CDR1 LNHDA and CDR2 SQIVND come from the germline V gene (reference sequence). In DNA, the CDR3 is TGTGCCAGTAGTATATCGGGGGTGCGGCCCCAGCATTTT. Protein product: CASSISGVRPQHF.

The CDR3 DNA reads as TGTGCCAGTAGTCCGCGGGGACAGGGATCCTATAGCAATCAGCCCCAGCATTTT. This sequence encodes CASSPRGQGSYSNQPQHF. V is TRBV19 and J is TRBJ1-5, with TRBD1 matching over 9 bases. V shed 5 bases, J shed 0 bases, and the junction held 11 bases outside the gene matches. This CDR3 is 18 amino acids long. Germline assignment: CDR1 LNHDA and CDR2 SQIVND (reference sequence).

This sequence joins TRBV12-5 and TRBJ1-4; possibly TRBD1 for D (6 bases). There are 18 residues in the CDR3. Germline loops: CDR1 LGHNT, CDR2 FRNRAP. Trimming removed 4 bases from V and 5 bases from J, with 23 bases in between. In nucleotides, the CDR3 is TGTGCTAGTGGTTCGGCGTCGGGGCAGGGGCCGCGAAATGAAAAACTGTTTTTT. Translating it yields CASGSASGQGPRNEKLFF.

Only one count was recorded for this clone. The rearrangement joins TRBV6-6 to TRBJ1-2, with a possible D match to TRBD1 (6 bases). CDR1 and CDR2 (germline): MNHNY, SVGAGI (reference sequence). The CDR3 is 15 residues long. V gave up 2 bases and J gave up 5 bases, with 15 bases separating them. The CDR3 DNA follows: TGTGCCAGCAGTTACGGTGGGACAAATGGGTATGGCTACACCTTC. Protein product: CASSYGGTNGYGYTF.

Details on this clone: Distinct nucleotide sequences in the sample also encode this CDR3. The chain links TRBV4-1 to TRBJ1-1; 9 positions match TRBD1. V gave up 4 bases and J gave up 1 base; unmatched junction bases: 1. The CDR3 extends over 14 amino acids. CDR1 is MGHRA, CDR2 YSYEKL, per germline. The CDR3, as DNA: TGCGCCAGCAGCCTGGGACAGGGGAACACTGAAGCTTTCTTT. The encoded protein is CASSLGQGNTEAFF.

This sequence joins TRBV5-1 and TRBJ2-1, with TRBD2 matching over 12 bases. Germline lookup yields CDR1 SGHRS and CDR2 YFSETQ. Unmatched junction bases numbered 3, after V lost 4 bases and J lost 7 bases. This CDR3 is built from 14 residues. CDR3: CASSVGTSGNEQFF. Here the CDR3 DNA reads TGCGCCAGCAGCGTAGGGACTAGCGGGAATGAGCAGTTCTTC.

This rearrangement joins TRBV3-1 (or the pseudogene TRBV3-2) to TRBJ1-2; no clear D. CDR1 and CDR2 (germline): LGHDT, YNNKEL (reference sequence). The CDR3 sequence is 13 residues long. Trimming shortened V by 3 bases and J by 4 bases, and 9 bases separated the two germline ends. The CDR3 protein is CASSHLDFYGYTF. The CDR3 bases are TGTGCCAGCAGCCACCTGGACTTCTATGGCTACACCTTC.

The chain uses TRBV3-1 (or the pseudogene TRBV3-2) and TRBJ1-3; possible D gene TRBD1, 5 bases. V was clipped by 2 bases and J by 0 bases, with 11 bases between them. The CDR3 extends over 16 amino acids. CDR1 LGHDT and CDR2 YNNKEL come from the germline V gene (reference sequence). The DNA of the CDR3 is TGTGCCAGCAGCCAACGACAGACGAGCTCTGGAAACACCATATATTTT. Translation gives CASSQRQTSSGNTIYF.

Only a few counts were recorded for this clone. This chain uses TRBV30 with TRBJ2-5; D is unclear. The V end lost 1 base, the J end lost 3 bases, and 6 bases lay between the germline ends. CDR3 size: 12 residues. The germline CDR1 and CDR2 sequences are GTSNPN and SVGIG (reference sequence). The DNA of the CDR3 is TGTGCCTGGAGTGATTCGGAAGAGACCCAGTACTTC. It yields the protein CAWSDSEETQYF.

This rearrangement joins TRBV30 to TRBJ1-2, with D possibly TRBD1 on 6 matching bases. Per germline, CDR1 GTSNPN and CDR2 SVGIG (reference sequence). The V end was cut by 1 base, the J end by 7 bases, with 13 bases between. The CDR3 is made up of 13 amino acids. The CDR3 DNA is TGTGCCTGGAGTGCTGGGACACCAGGTGGCTACACCTTC. Translation: CAWSAGTPGGYTF.

On this clone: Other DNA variants within this sample encode the same CDR3. This rearrangement joins TRBV7-3 to TRBJ2-1, with 9 bases lining up with TRBD1. V lost 5 bases to trimming and J lost 4 bases; unmatched junction nucleotides: 6. Germline lookup yields CDR1 SGHTA and CDR2 FQGTGA. The CDR3 runs 15 residues. In nucleotides, the CDR3 is TGTGCCAGCAGCCTGACAGGGGGTCTATACAATGAGCAGTTCTTC. Translating gives CASSLTGGLYNEQFF. The full variable domain, in which reference TRBV7-3 and TRBJ2-1 provide the parts outside the CDR3, is GAGVSQTPSNKVTEKGKYVELRCDPISGHTALYWYRQSLGQGPEFLIYFQGTGAADDSGLPNDRFFAVRPEGSVSTLKIQRTERGDSAVYLCASSLTGGLYNEQFFGPGTRLTVL.

This clone appeared a single time. V gene TRBV27 combines with J gene TRBJ1-1, with D perhaps TRBD1 (5 bases). Between the trimmed V and J ends, which lost 6 bases and 2 bases, there was a span of 13 bases. CDR1 is MNHEY and CDR2 is SMNVEV in the germline V gene (reference sequence). The CDR3 spans 14 residues. The CDR3 sequence: CASRGHTKNTEAFF. The DNA of the CDR3 is TGTGCCAGCAGAGGACATACAAAAAACACTGAAGCTTTCTTT.

The rearrangement joins TRBV2 to TRBJ2-7, with 9 bases lining up with TRBD2. Germline V gene sequence: CDR1 SNHLY, CDR2 FYNNEI. The V gene end was trimmed by 4 bases and the J gene end by 3 bases; junction bases not matched to a gene: 4. The CDR3 loop spans 14 amino acids. The CDR3 bases are TGTGCCAGCAGTGGGGCGGGGGGGCGCTACGAGCAGTACTTC. It specifies CASSGAGGRYEQYF.

V and J are TRBV2 and TRBJ1-3; tentatively, D is TRBD1 (6 bases). The CDR3 has 15 residues. V lost 6 bases and J lost 0, with 12 bases in between. CDR1 SNHLY and CDR2 FYNNEI come from the germline V gene. Here the CDR3 reads CASRTDRSSGNTIYF. The DNA of the CDR3 is TGTGCCAGCAGGACTGACAGGAGCTCTGGAAACACCATATATTTT.

In this sample, this clone turned up a few times. The rearrangement links TRBV27 to TRBJ1-2; D may be TRBD1 (6 bases). CDR3 length equals 15 residues. V shed 5 bases and J shed 2 bases, with 15 bases lying between them. Germline lookup yields CDR1 MNHEY and CDR2 SMNVEV (reference sequence). CDR3 protein: CASSNNREGNYGYTF. CDR3 in DNA: TGTGCCAGCAGTAACAACAGGGAAGGGAACTATGGCTACACCTTC.

This sequence joins TRBV19 and TRBJ1-6, with 12 bases matching TRBD1. This CDR3 has 15 amino acids. Germline V lookup: CDR1 LNHDA, CDR2 SQIVND (reference sequence). The V gene end was trimmed by 5 bases and the J gene end by 6 bases; junction bases not matched to a gene: 2. Here the CDR3 DNA reads TGTGCCAGTAGTGGGACAGGGGGCGGTAATTCACCCCTCCACTTT. The encoded protein is CASSGTGGGNSPLHF.